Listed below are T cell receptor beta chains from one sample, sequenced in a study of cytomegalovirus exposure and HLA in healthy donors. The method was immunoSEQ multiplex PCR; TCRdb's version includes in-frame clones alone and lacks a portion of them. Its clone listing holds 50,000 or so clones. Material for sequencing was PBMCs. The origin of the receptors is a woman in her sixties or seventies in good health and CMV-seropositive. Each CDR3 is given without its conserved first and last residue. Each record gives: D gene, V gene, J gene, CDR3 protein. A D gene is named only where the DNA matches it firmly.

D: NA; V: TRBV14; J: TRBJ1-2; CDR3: ASSQFFGVLAHYT
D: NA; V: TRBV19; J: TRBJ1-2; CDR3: ASFPDGLGDYGYT
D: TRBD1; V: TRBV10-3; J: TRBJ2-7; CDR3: AISETGGMVEEQY
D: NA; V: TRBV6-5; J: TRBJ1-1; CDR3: ASRIGQMNTEAF
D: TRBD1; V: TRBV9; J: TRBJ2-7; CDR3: ASSLGTGSYEQY
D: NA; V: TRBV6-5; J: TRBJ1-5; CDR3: ASSYSKQSNQPQH
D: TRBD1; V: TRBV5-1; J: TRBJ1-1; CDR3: ASSWGDRDTEAF
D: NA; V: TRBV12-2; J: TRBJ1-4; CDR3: ASRLARGRGEKLF
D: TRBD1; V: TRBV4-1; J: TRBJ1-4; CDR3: ASSPGVQGAEKLF
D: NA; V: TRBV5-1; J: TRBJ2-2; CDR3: ASSLFRVASTGELF
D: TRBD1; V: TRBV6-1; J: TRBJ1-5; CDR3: ASSEWGQGNQPQH
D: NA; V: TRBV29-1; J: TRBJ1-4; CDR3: SGGHGGEKLF
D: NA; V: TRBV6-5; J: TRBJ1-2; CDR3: ASSSHRDGYT
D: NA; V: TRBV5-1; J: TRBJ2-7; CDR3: ASSSGGYEQY
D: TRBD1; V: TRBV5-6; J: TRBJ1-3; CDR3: ASSPGQGRNTIY
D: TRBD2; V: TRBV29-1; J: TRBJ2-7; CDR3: SARGGPFYEQY
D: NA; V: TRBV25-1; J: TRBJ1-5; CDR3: ASSGEGYSNQPQH
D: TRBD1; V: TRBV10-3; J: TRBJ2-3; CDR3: AISESNRGADTQY
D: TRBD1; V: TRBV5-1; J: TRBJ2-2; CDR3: ASSSGTGGGGELF
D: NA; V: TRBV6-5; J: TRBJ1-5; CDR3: ASSYVGANQPQH
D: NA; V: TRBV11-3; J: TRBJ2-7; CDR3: ASSTRQGGIHEQY
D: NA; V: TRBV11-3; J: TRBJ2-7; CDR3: ASSLDLGGLRYEQY
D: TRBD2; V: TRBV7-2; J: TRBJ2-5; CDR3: ASSYSWTSGGTQETQY
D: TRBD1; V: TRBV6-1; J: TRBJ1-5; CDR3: ASSASQGAGNQPQH
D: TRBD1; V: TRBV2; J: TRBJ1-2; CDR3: ASSGDREFNYGYT